This T cell receptor (beta chain) was recorded in a study of chemoradiotherapy in HPV16-positive cancers. CDR3 size: 15 residues. V was pared by 3 bases and J by 7 bases, with 15 bases between. Germline V gives CDR1 KGHSH, CDR2 LQKENI. Sequencing used immunoSEQ multiplex PCR; TCRdb keeps in-frame clones, though not all of them. The table lists around 15,000 clones, approximately 86% of them singletons, with 3% to 4.5% in the top ten. The receptor was derived from a human donor with HPV-associated anogenital cancer. V gene TRBV18 combines with J gene TRBJ1-4; D remains unclear. The input for sequencing was blood, taken from a patient who underwent chemoradiotherapy. The CDR3 DNA reads TGTGCCAGCTCACCGCCCCGGGCTGTGGGTGAAAAACTGTTTTTT. Its translation: CASSPPRAVGEKLFF.